What follows are 25 T cell receptor beta chains derived from one specimen sequenced in a study of blood T cell repertoires in COVID-19. Libraries were prepared by immunoSEQ multiplex PCR; TCRdb keeps only in-frame clonotypes and omits some of them. The data show 150,000 to 190,000 clones, 75% to 90% seen once. What was sequenced was peripheral blood. Receptors were obtained from a woman aged 70-85 years with acute or convalescent COVID-19.

This chain connects TRBV29-1 to TRBJ1-2; TRBD1 agrees at 8 bases. With 7 bases clipped from V and 1 base from J, the junction kept 17 bases outside the gene matches. Germline CDR1 reads SQVTM; CDR2 reads ANQGSEA. The CDR3 consists of 17 residues. The CDR3 protein is CSAVIRDRSLLNYGYTF. The CDR3 DNA reads as TGCAGCGCAGTGATTAGGGACAGGAGTCTCCTTAACTATGGCTACACCTTC.

The rearrangement uses TRBV27 and TRBJ1-2, with a tentative D call TRBD1 (5 bases). There are 14 residues in the CDR3. V lost 6 bases to trimming and J lost 8 bases, with 19 bases between them. Germline V gene data show CDR1 as MNHEY and CDR2 as SMNVEV (reference sequence). CDR3 in DNA: TGTGCCAGCAGCTTGGGCGGGGACGGGCGAGGCTACACCTTC. Encoded protein: CASSLGGDGRGYTF.

This clone has just one count. The V and J genes are TRBV11-2 and TRBJ2-5, with TRBD2 as a possible D gene (5 bases). Germline V gives CDR1 SGHAT, CDR2 FQNNGV. Trimming left V 3 bases short and J 5 bases short, with 25 bases between. CDR3 length equals 18 residues. CDR3 bases: TGTGCCAGCAGCTTTTCGCCAACCGGGGTGATGTCACAGGAGACCCAGTACTTC. Its translation is CASSFSPTGVMSQETQYF.

V and J are TRBV6-1 and TRBJ1-2, with D perhaps matching TRBD1 (6 bases). Trimming removed 2 bases from V and 6 bases from J, with 13 bases in between. Germline CDR1 is MNHNS and CDR2 is SASEGT. This CDR3 contains 14 residues. The CDR3 bases are TGTGCCAGCAGTGAATTAAACAGGGACGATGGCTACACCTTC. This sequence encodes CASSELNRDDGYTF.

This clone showed up just a few times. This sequence joins TRBV19 and TRBJ1-1; the match to TRBD1 covers 8 bases. J was trimmed by 0 bases and V by 5 bases; bases with no gene match: 5. The CDR3 has 15 residues. The germline V gene encodes CDR1 LNHDA and CDR2 SQIVND (reference sequence). CDR3 in DNA: TGTGCCAGTAGTCCCAAGACAGGGGTGAACACTGAAGCTTTCTTT. Translation: CASSPKTGVNTEAFF. Together with reference TRBV19 and TRBJ1-1, the CDR3 gives the full variable domain: DGGITQSPKYLFRKEGQNVTLSCEQNLNHDAMYWYRQDPGQGLRLIYYSQIVNDFQKGDIAEGYSVSREKKESFPLTVTSAQKNPTAFYLCASSPKTGVNTEAFFGQGTRLTVV.

The V call is TRBV6-2 or TRBV6-3, the J call TRBJ2-3; 8 bases are a match to TRBD2. The germline gives CDR1 MNHEY, CDR2 SVGEGT. This CDR3 spans 17 amino acids. With 0 bases clipped from V and 0 bases from J, the junction kept 5 bases outside the gene matches. The chain's CDR3 is CASSYSSGGLSTDTQYF. The CDR3 DNA sequence: TGTGCCAGCAGTTACTCAAGCGGGGGCCTTAGCACAGATACGCAGTATTTT.

This clone was counted once. This sequence joins TRBV4-3 and TRBJ2-7, with a possible D match to TRBD2 (6 bases). The CDR3 extends over 15 amino acids. Per the germline V gene, CDR1 is LGHNA and CDR2 is YSLEER. V lost 1 base and J 3 bases, leaving 13 bases between the germline ends. CDR3 protein: CASSQVPGGGYEQYF. CDR3 coding DNA: TGCGCCAGCAGCCAAGTCCCCGGGGGTGGCTACGAGCAGTACTTC.

This chain connects TRBV2 to TRBJ1-6; D is possibly TRBD1 (6 bases). Germline-derived CDR1 and CDR2 are SNHLY and FYNNEI. This CDR3 has 14 residues. Trimming removed 11 bases from V and 6 bases from J, with 17 bases in between. CDR3 sequence (DNA): TGTGCCTCCCGATGGACAGATCCTAATTCACCCCTCCACTTT. Encoded protein: CASRWTDPNSPLHF.

This rearrangement joins TRBV18 to TRBJ1-1, with D possibly TRBD1 on 5 matching bases. Germline CDR1 KGHSH, CDR2 LQKENI. Trimming took 6 bases from V and 10 from J, leaving 18 bases between them. The CDR3 has 13 amino acids. CDR3 sequence (DNA): TGTGCCAGCTCCCCTACCGGAGGGGATGGAGCTTTCTTT. Translation gives CASSPTGGDGAFF.

This rearrangement joins TRBV7-8 to TRBJ1-5; 7 nucleotides match TRBD1. The CDR3 loop spans 15 amino acids. Germline CDR1 SGHVS, CDR2 FQNEAQ. V was pared by 5 bases and J by 6 bases, with 10 bases of the junction left unmatched. The CDR3 nucleotides read TGTGCCAGCAGCCAAGGACAGGCCCTTGGTCAGCCCCAGCATTTT. Translated: CASSQGQALGQPQHF.

V is TRBV10-3 and J is TRBJ2-7; D is unresolved. The CDR3 sequence is 12 residues long. Germline V gene lookup returns CDR1 ENHRY and CDR2 SYGVKD. V was clipped by 3 bases and J by 2 bases, with 5 bases between them. Written as DNA, the CDR3 is TGTGCCATCAGTGACAGTACCTACGAGCAGTACTTC. This translates into CAISDSTYEQYF.

CDR3: CASSLPPTGLKGGYTF. DNA for the CDR3: TGTGCCAGCAGTCTCCCTCCGACAGGGTTAAAGGGTGGCTACACCTTC. V gene TRBV6-2 or TRBV6-3 combines with J gene TRBJ1-2; 7 bases match TRBD1. With 5 bases clipped from V and 7 bases from J, the junction kept 16 bases outside the gene matches. The CDR3 consists of 16 residues. Germline V gene lookup returns CDR1 MNHEY and CDR2 SVGEGT.

J is TRBJ2-1 and V is TRBV24-1; 14 positions agree with TRBD2. Germline V gene lookup returns CDR1 KGHDR and CDR2 SFDVKD. Trimming removed 3 bases from V and 13 bases from J; junction bases left unmatched: 7. This CDR3 comprises 15 residues. Written as DNA, the CDR3 is TGTGCCACCAGTGATCCAGGACTAGCGGGGGGTATACAGTTCTTC. It codes for CATSDPGLAGGIQFF.

On this clone: One end of the junction varies from germline; a read error may be responsible. The rearrangement uses TRBV9 and TRBJ2-1; D is undetermined. Germline V lookup: CDR1 SGDLS, CDR2 YYNGEE. CDR3 size: 11 residues. CDR3 nucleotide sequence: TGTGCCAGCAGCGCCCACAAAGAGCAGTTCTTC. Encoded protein: CASSAHKEQFF.

The chain uses TRBV6-6 and TRBJ2-2; a possible D gene is TRBD1 (6 bases). Germline V gene data show CDR1 as MNHNY and CDR2 as SVGAGI (reference sequence). Trimming cost V 0 bases and J 7 bases, with 9 bases left between them. The CDR3 loop spans 14 amino acids. CDR3 protein: CASSYSGAGGELFF. The CDR3 region has the DNA TGTGCCAGCAGTTACTCGGGGGCGGGCGGGGAGCTGTTTTTT.

The chain carries TRBV19 and TRBJ1-3; D may be TRBD1 (5 bases). V dropped 2 bases and J dropped 8 bases, with 13 bases sitting between them. Germline CDR1 and CDR2: LNHDA and SQIVND (reference sequence). This CDR3 spans 14 amino acids. The CDR3 here is CASSIMGTGDTIYF. CDR3 in DNA: TGTGCCAGTAGTATAATGGGGACGGGGGACACCATATATTTT. Combining the CDR3 with reference TRBV19 and TRBJ1-3 gives the whole variable domain DGGITQSPKYLFRKEGQNVTLSCEQNLNHDAMYWYRQDPGQGLRLIYYSQIVNDFQKGDIAEGYSVSREKKESFPLTVTSAQKNPTAFYLCASSIMGTGDTIYFGEGSWLTVV.

The chain carries TRBV7-6 and TRBJ1-6, with 7 bases fitting TRBD1. The V segment lost 1 base and the J segment 4 bases; nucleotides outside the gene matches: 7. CDR3 length: 17 residues. From germline, CDR1 is SGHVS and CDR2 FNYEAQ. This CDR3 reads CASSLGDSSFYNSPLHF. The CDR3 DNA reads as TGTGCCAGCAGCTTAGGGGACAGCTCCTTTTATAATTCACCCCTCCACTTT.

The genes are TRBV24-1 and TRBJ2-2, with 7 bases lining up with TRBD2. V lost 9 bases to trimming and J lost 0 bases; unmatched junction nucleotides: 3. The CDR3 is made up of 14 amino acids. Per germline, CDR1 KGHDR and CDR2 SFDVKD. Written as DNA, the CDR3 is TGTGCCACCGGGGGAGGGTCGAACACCGGGGAGCTGTTTTTT. Its protein is CATGGGSNTGELFF.

The CDR3 protein is CASRRDRMGPEAFF. The CDR3 DNA is TGTGCCAGCAGGCGGGACAGAATGGGTCCTGAAGCTTTCTTT. The V call is TRBV2, the J call TRBJ1-1; 7 positions match TRBD1. Germline V gives CDR1 SNHLY, CDR2 FYNNEI. The CDR3 extends over 14 amino acids. The V segment lost 6 bases and the J segment 6 bases; nucleotides outside the gene matches: 10.

This clone showed up just once. The chain joins TRBV7-6 to TRBJ1-1, with D possibly being TRBD1 (5 bases). Trimming cost V 2 bases and J 0 bases, with 10 bases left between them. This CDR3 contains 15 residues. Germline V gene lookup returns CDR1 SGHVS and CDR2 FNYEAQ. The CDR3 nucleotides are TGTGCCAGCAGCTTAAACAGGAAATTGAACACTGAAGCTTTCTTT. Its protein is CASSLNRKLNTEAFF. The full variable domain, its missing parts supplied by reference TRBV7-6 and TRBJ1-1, is GAGVSQSPRYKVTKRGQDVALRCDPISGHVSLYWYRQALGQGPEFLTYFNYEAQQDKSGLPNDRFSAERPEGSISTLTIQRTEQRDSAMYRCASSLNRKLNTEAFFGQGTRLTVV.

The gene calls are TRBV9 and TRBJ1-1, with 7 nucleotides matching TRBD1. This CDR3 spans 13 amino acids. The germline gives CDR1 SGDLS, CDR2 YYNGEE. V trimming: 1 base; J trimming: 8 bases; junction bases outside the gene matches: 5. In DNA form, the CDR3 reads TGTGCCAGCAGCGTAACAGGGGTTGGGGAAGCTTTCTTT. Translating it yields CASSVTGVGEAFF.

The chain employs TRBV18 and TRBJ2-7; 9 nucleotides align to TRBD1. The CDR3 totals 19 residues. Trimming cost V 0 bases and J 5 bases; bases outside gene matches: 17. The germline CDR1 and CDR2 sequences are KGHSH and LQKENI. The CDR3 DNA reads TGTGCCAGCTCACCACCGGGACAGGGTTCTATCGGGCTCCTCGACGAGCAGTACTTC. The encoded protein is CASSPPGQGSIGLLDEQYF.

The genes are TRBV5-5 and TRBJ2-1; 9 bases agree with TRBD2. Germline V lookup: CDR1 SGHKS, CDR2 YYEKEE (reference sequence). Unmatched junction bases numbered 13, after V lost 2 bases and J lost 7 bases. The length of the CDR3 is 17 residues. In nucleotides, the CDR3 is TGTGCCAGCAGCTTACCGGGGCTTGCGGGGGGGAGGAATGAGCAGTTCTTC. Translating gives CASSLPGLAGGRNEQFF.

V and J are TRBV6-5 and TRBJ2-1, with 9 bases lining up with TRBD2. The ends lost 4 bases at V and 6 bases at J; junction bases unmatched: 10. This CDR3 region has 16 residues. The germline V gene encodes CDR1 MNHEY and CDR2 SVGAGI. In nucleotides, the CDR3 is TGTGCCAGCAGTTTTAGTTGGGGGACTAGCAGCAATGAGCAGTTCTTC. It is translated as CASSFSWGTSSNEQFF.

This chain connects TRBV28 to TRBJ1-2, with 7 nucleotides matching TRBD1. Germline V gives CDR1 MDHEN, CDR2 SYDVKM. This CDR3 is built from 11 residues. Trimming at V came to 4 bases and at J to 7 bases, leaving 0 bases not matched to a gene. As DNA, the CDR3 is TGTGCCAGCAGTTACAGGGGTGGCTACACCTTC. Translation: CASSYRGGYTF.